This TCR beta chain was sequenced during a study of cytomegalovirus exposure and HLA in healthy donors. Study details: In a previous analysis, 110 million or so unique TCR beta sequences were found from about 190 million T cells. General observations from the study: Segments of the TCR beta V type were, in most cases, productive about 87% or about 30% of the time in an earlier analysis.

The germline V gene has CDR1 SNHLY and CDR2 FYNNEI. Trimming stripped 10 bases from V and 8 bases from J, with 20 bases between. The CDR3 spans 13 residues. This clone was counted between two and nine times. Antigen specificity is unknown. This PCR relied on a set of 60 Vbeta primers and 13 Jbeta primers. TCRdb's copy holds only in-frame clones and misses some; the assay was immunoSEQ multiplex PCR. The sample consists of 80,000 or so clones, about 64% of them appearing once. The gene calls are TRBV2 and TRBJ1-2, with D hard to call. Sequencing was carried out using PBMCs. The source is a man aged 25 to 40 in good health and CMV-seropositive. The CDR3: CANVKILEEGYTF. The CDR3 bases are TGTGCCAACGTCAAGATTTTAGAGGAGGGCTACACCTTC.